This T cell receptor (beta chain) is from a study of T cell changes during pregnancy in multiple sclerosis. Libraries were prepared by immunoSEQ multiplex PCR; TCRdb keeps only in-frame clonotypes and omits some of them. The data contain approximately 80,000 clones, roughly 93% of them singletons. This CDR3 contains 13 residues. CDR1 MRHNA and CDR2 SNTAGT come from the germline V gene. The ends lost 8 bases at V and 1 base at J; junction bases unmatched: 4. The receptor was isolated from a female donor with multiple sclerosis, enrolled in a pregnancy study. Sequencing used peripheral blood, obtained in the third trimester of pregnancy. This chain links TRBV6-4 with TRBJ1-1, with 7 bases matching TRBD1. The CDR3 spells CASARTGNTEAFF. Written as DNA, the CDR3 is TGTGCCAGCGCAAGGACAGGGAACACTGAAGCTTTCTTT.